The sample holds a few counts of the clone carrying this TCR beta chain. This sample is part of a study of T-cell memory formation after mild COVID-19. Study in general: Largely, TCR clusters stayed within a single donor.

Via MiXCR, TCRdb re-called the 5' RACE reads, giving one row per CDR3 protein. Among some 350,000 distinct CDR3 sequences, 13% were seen once, and the ten largest hold 20% to 25%. Trimming removed 6 bases from V and 2 bases from J, with 12 bases in between. There are 13 residues in the CDR3. Germline CDR1 and CDR2: DFQATT and SNEGSKA (reference sequence). The genes are TRBV20-1 and TRBJ2-3; D not resolved. This TCR was sampled from a young man who had mild COVID-19 (a few samples of this study predate the infection). Cell type and time point are not known. Material for sequencing was PBMCs or a T cell subset sorted from them (not recorded which). The CDR3 coding sequence is TGCAGTGCGACCCCGGTGGACACAGATACGCAGTATTTT. Protein: CSATPVDTDTQYF.